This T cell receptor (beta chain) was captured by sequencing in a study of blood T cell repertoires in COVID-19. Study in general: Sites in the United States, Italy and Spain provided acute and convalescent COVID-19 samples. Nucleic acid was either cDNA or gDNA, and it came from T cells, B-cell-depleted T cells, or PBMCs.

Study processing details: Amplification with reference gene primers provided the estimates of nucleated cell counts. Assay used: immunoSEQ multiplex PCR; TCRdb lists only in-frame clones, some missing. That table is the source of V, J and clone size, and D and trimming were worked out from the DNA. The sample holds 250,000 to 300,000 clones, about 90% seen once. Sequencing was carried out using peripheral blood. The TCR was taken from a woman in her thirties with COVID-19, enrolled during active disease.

CDR3 loop: CASSIQGGAAGELFF. The CDR3 DNA reads as TGTGCCAGTAGTATTCAGGGGGGAGCGGCCGGGGAGCTGTTTTTT. The chain is built from TRBV19 and TRBJ2-2; TRBD1 might be the D (7 bases). CDR1 is LNHDA and CDR2 is SQIVND in the germline V gene (reference sequence). V lost 3 bases to trimming and J lost 6 bases, with 14 bases between them. The CDR3 consists of 15 residues.